The 2 T cell receptor beta chains given below trace back to one sample, sequenced in a study of Ad26.COV2.S vaccination and SARS-CoV-2 variants. Indicated treatment: over 15 received Ad26.COV2.S at low or high dose, single or two shots; about 5 received placebo; per-sample allocation not given. Specimen acquisition occurred on day 63 following the initial vaccine or placebo injection. Sequenced by immunoSEQ multiplex PCR; TCRdb stores in-frame clones only, minus some. The data show 350,000 to 600,000 clones, 80% to 90% seen once. The material sequenced was peripheral blood, taken in a trial of Ad26.COV2.S vaccine versus placebo. These receptors originate from a person aged 18-60 years who received the Ad26.COV2.S COVID-19 vaccine or a placebo.

The chain couples TRBV6-2 or TRBV6-3 to TRBJ2-1; D is uncertain. Germline CDR1 reads MNHEY; CDR2 reads SVGEGT. The CDR3 totals 15 residues. Between the trimmed V and J ends, which lost 4 bases and 0 bases, there was a span of 10 bases. CDR3 in amino acids: CASSFPPGSYNEQFF. The CDR3 coding sequence is TGTGCCAGCAGTTTCCCCCCTGGCTCCTACAATGAGCAGTTCTTC.

V is TRBV28 and J is TRBJ1-2; D remains ambiguous. In germline, CDR1 is MDHEN, CDR2 SYDVKM. The CDR3 sequence is 13 residues long. Trimming shortened V by 8 bases and J by 4 bases, and 14 bases separated the two germline ends. As DNA, the CDR3 is TGTGCCAGCTGCAAGAGGGTGGGCTATGGCTACACCTTC. It codes for CASCKRVGYGYTF.